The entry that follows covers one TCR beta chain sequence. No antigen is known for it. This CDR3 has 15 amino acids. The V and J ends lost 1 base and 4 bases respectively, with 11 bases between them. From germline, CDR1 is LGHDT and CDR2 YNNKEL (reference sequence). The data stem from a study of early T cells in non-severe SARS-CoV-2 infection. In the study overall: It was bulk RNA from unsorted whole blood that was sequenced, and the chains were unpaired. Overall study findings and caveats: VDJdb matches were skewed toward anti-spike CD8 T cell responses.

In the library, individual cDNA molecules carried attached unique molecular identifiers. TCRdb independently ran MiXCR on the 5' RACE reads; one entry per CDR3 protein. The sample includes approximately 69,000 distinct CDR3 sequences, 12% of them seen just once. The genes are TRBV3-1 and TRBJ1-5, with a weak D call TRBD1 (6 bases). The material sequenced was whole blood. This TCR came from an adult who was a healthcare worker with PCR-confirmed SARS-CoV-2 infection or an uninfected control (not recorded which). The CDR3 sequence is CASSQVLQGNQPQHF. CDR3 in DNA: TGTGCCAGCAGCCAAGTCTTGCAGGGGAATCAGCCCCAGCATTTT.